This T cell receptor (beta chain) is from a study of control samples from healthy donors and cancer patients. This table comes from immunoSEQ multiplex PCR, and its TCRdb copy is limited to in-frame clones, with some not included. Altogether more than 95,000 clones are present, over 75% being singletons, with the ten largest covering around 3%. Germline V gene sequence: CDR1 KGHSH, CDR2 LQKENI. This CDR3 contains 17 residues. Between the trimmed V and J ends, which lost 2 bases and 0 bases, there was a span of 14 bases. The receptor was derived from a man aged 55-75 years in good health. Sequenced: blood. The chain uses TRBV18 and TRBJ2-4; TRBD1 might be the D (6 bases). CDR3 nucleotides: TGTGCCAGCTCACCATATCAGGACAGCCTAGCCAAAAACATTCAGTACTTC. Translation: CASSPYQDSLAKNIQYF.